This TCR beta chain stems from a study of blood T cell repertoires in COVID-19 (dated by TCRdb to about 2020). Regarding the complete study: Samples from collaborators originated in the United States, Italy and Spain and spanned both the acute and convalescent phases of COVID-19. The prospective study material was composed of cDNA or gDNA derived from T cells, B-cell-depleted T cells, or PBMCs. The dataset comprised deeply sampled blood TCRbeta repertoires from subjects exposed to, actively infected with, or recovered from COVID-19. Where HLA class I and class II types were available, the types were taken from metadata supplied by the sample provider, not from assay-based typing. Samples came from the ongoing ImmuneRACE study (first 160 participants) plus 1,254 subjects from 6 global collaborators. The repertoires were made available in a free public database intended to serve as a resource for research on the immune response to SARS-CoV-2. Sample metadata almost always included a de-identified subject ID, COVID-19 status, age in years and sex.

TCRbeta CDR3 regions were amplified from genomic DNA by means of the immunoSEQ Assay, a bias-controlled multiplex PCR. In the authors' own workflow: Within the assay, amplification of reference gene primers was used to estimate how many nucleated cells each sample contained. Sequence reads were collapsed and filtered to measure the absolute abundance of every unique TCRbeta CDR3 rearrangement. For each sample, productive Simpson clonality was calculated as the square root of Simpson's diversity index across productive rearrangements. This immuneACCESS table, as held by TCRdb, lists in-frame sequences with V and J called but not all clones. Of the missing ones, under half trace to an unresolved V gene in checked studies; the others have no known cause. The DNA was the basis for D and trimming; V, J and clone size are from that table. A total of under 80,000 clones appear in this sample, roughly nine tenths of them only once. The ten largest clones add up to more than 15% of the sample.

Whole blood was collected in K2EDTA tubes by collaborating institutions according to the institutions' own protocols. For TCRbeta analysis, collaborators shipped samples in one of three forms: frozen whole blood, isolated PBMCs, or DNA extracted from either of those sample types. Study-level results and caveats: How much clinical and demographic metadata was included differed by source and by participant, and the metadata was provided uncurated.

The CDR3 spans 13 residues, from the cysteine through the phenylalanine. Of the read, only the CDR3 DNA is kept; its 39 bases are in frame from base 1. V is cut by 5 bases and J by 7 bases, and the space between the germline ends is 11 bases. CDR1 and CDR2 are drawn from the germline V gene: MNHEY, SVGEGT. This clone was observed a handful of times. Its antigen is still unknown. Qualities for individual bases were not recorded, and no much larger clone is one base off. Recombination joined TRBV6-2 or TRBV6-3 with TRBJ2-2, and the D gene may be TRBD2, 5 bases matching. The clonotype originates from an elderly man in a cohort sampled during active COVID-19. The specimen was peripheral blood. The base sequence is TGTGCCAGCAGTCAGACCCGGGGCGGGGAGCTGTTTTTT. Its protein is CASSQTRGGELFF.